Listed below are T cell receptor beta chains from one sample, sequenced in a study of OX40 agonist ivuxolimab in advanced cancers. Only in-frame clones appear in the TCRdb table, and some are missing; sequencing was by immunoSEQ multiplex PCR. The sample holds approximately 70,000 clones; approximately 80% are singletons and the top ten take about 1.5%. Sample: CD4+ or CD8+ T cells sorted from blood, taken in a trial of the OX40 agonist ivuxolimab. The receptors were gathered from an adult with an advanced solid tumor such as melanoma, head and neck, liver or kidney cancer. CDR3s include the opening cysteine and the closing phenylalanine or tryptophan. Each record gives: J gene, V gene, D gene, clone size, CDR3 protein, CDR3 DNA. A D gene is named only where the DNA matches it firmly. Clone size is shown for a subset of rows, as once, few, many or a class of expanded clone.

j_call: TRBJ2-3; v_call: TRBV6-5; d_call: NA; clone_size: NA; cdr3_aa: CASRDSFTDTQYF; cdr3_nt: TGTGCCAGCAGGGACAGTTTCACAGATACGCAGTATTTT
j_call: TRBJ2-7; v_call: TRBV29-1; d_call: NA; clone_size: once; cdr3_aa: CSAKTGLSYEQYF; cdr3_nt: TGCAGCGCCAAAACGGGACTTTCTTACGAGCAGTACTTC
j_call: TRBJ2-7; v_call: TRBV10-3; d_call: NA; clone_size: NA; cdr3_aa: CAARQEVFSYEQYF; cdr3_nt: TGTGCCGCCAGACAGGAGGTTTTCTCCTACGAGCAGTACTTC
j_call: TRBJ2-7; v_call: TRBV9; d_call: NA; clone_size: NA; cdr3_aa: CASSPQGPYEQYF; cdr3_nt: TGTGCCAGCAGCCCACAGGGCCCCTACGAGCAGTACTTC
j_call: TRBJ2-3; v_call: TRBV9; d_call: TRBD2; clone_size: NA; cdr3_aa: CASSSAGGTTDTQYF; cdr3_nt: TGTGCCAGCAGCTCAGCGGGGGGGACCACAGATACGCAGTATTTT
j_call: TRBJ2-1; v_call: TRBV7-8; d_call: NA; clone_size: few; cdr3_aa: CATLGGPYNEQFF; cdr3_nt: TGTGCCACCCTGGGGGGACCCTACAATGAGCAGTTCTTC
j_call: TRBJ1-5; v_call: TRBV6-5; d_call: NA; clone_size: NA; cdr3_aa: CASSSQGNQPQHF; cdr3_nt: TGTGCCAGCAGTTCTCAGGGCAATCAGCCCCAGCATTTT
j_call: TRBJ1-1; v_call: TRBV2; d_call: NA; clone_size: few; cdr3_aa: CASIKAAGANTEAFF; cdr3_nt: TGTGCCAGCATAAAGGCTGCAGGGGCGAACACTGAAGCTTTCTTT
j_call: TRBJ2-5; v_call: TRBV7-6; d_call: NA; clone_size: NA; cdr3_aa: CASSLVPKGSYQETQYF; cdr3_nt: TGTGCCAGCAGCTTAGTTCCAAAGGGGTCGTACCAAGAGACCCAGTACTTC
j_call: TRBJ1-2; v_call: TRBV2; d_call: TRBD1; clone_size: NA; cdr3_aa: CASSGSDRGFGYTF; cdr3_nt: TGTGCCAGCAGTGGGTCGGACAGGGGGTTTGGCTACACCTTC
j_call: TRBJ2-2; v_call: TRBV5-4; d_call: NA; clone_size: NA; cdr3_aa: CASSSGGRNGELFF; cdr3_nt: TGTGCCAGCAGCTCGGGGGGCCGTAACGGGGAGCTGTTTTTT
j_call: TRBJ1-2; v_call: TRBV11-2; d_call: NA; clone_size: once; cdr3_aa: CASSLGNTNYGYTF; cdr3_nt: TGTGCCAGCAGCTTAGGAAATACTAACTATGGCTACACCTTC
j_call: TRBJ1-4; v_call: TRBV5-8; d_call: TRBD1; clone_size: NA; cdr3_aa: CASSAGTGGNEKLFF; cdr3_nt: TGTGCCAGCAGCGCTGGGACAGGGGGAAATGAAAAACTGTTTTTT
j_call: TRBJ1-2; v_call: TRBV9; d_call: NA; clone_size: NA; cdr3_aa: CASSPREGDGYTF; cdr3_nt: TGTGCCAGCAGCCCCAGGGAAGGGGATGGCTACACCTTC
j_call: TRBJ1-4; v_call: TRBV6-5; d_call: NA; clone_size: NA; cdr3_aa: CATAAALGEKLFF; cdr3_nt: TGTGCCACCGCTGCAGCATTAGGGGAAAAACTGTTTTTT
j_call: TRBJ1-4; v_call: TRBV28; d_call: TRBD1; clone_size: once; cdr3_aa: CASNYRTGVEKLFF; cdr3_nt: TGTGCCAGCAACTATAGGACAGGGGTTGAAAAACTGTTTTTT
j_call: TRBJ1-6; v_call: TRBV28; d_call: TRBD1; clone_size: NA; cdr3_aa: CASSLLPGQGSPLHF; cdr3_nt: TGTGCCAGCAGTTTACTCCCGGGACAGGGTTCACCCCTCCACTTT
j_call: TRBJ2-3; v_call: TRBV5-1; d_call: NA; clone_size: NA; cdr3_aa: CASSLGARSTDTQYF; cdr3_nt: TGCGCCAGCAGCTTGGGGGCCCGGAGCACAGATACGCAGTATTTT
j_call: TRBJ2-5; v_call: TRBV19; d_call: NA; clone_size: NA; cdr3_aa: CASSLGYGEKSETQYF; cdr3_nt: TGTGCCAGTAGTCTAGGGTACGGGGAGAAGAGCGAGACCCAGTACTTC
j_call: TRBJ2-2; v_call: TRBV6-5; d_call: NA; clone_size: NA; cdr3_aa: CASSYRGGLNTGELFF; cdr3_nt: TGTGCCAGCAGTTACAGGGGAGGCTTGAACACCGGGGAGCTGTTTTTT
j_call: TRBJ2-2; v_call: TRBV19; d_call: TRBD2; clone_size: NA; cdr3_aa: CASSIMAAGGTGELFF; cdr3_nt: TGTGCCAGTAGTATCATGGCAGCGGGGGGTACCGGGGAGCTGTTTTTT
j_call: TRBJ2-2; v_call: TRBV5-1; d_call: TRBD1; clone_size: NA; cdr3_aa: CASRGQGNTGELFF; cdr3_nt: TGCGCCAGCAGGGGACAGGGGAACACCGGGGAGCTGTTTTTT
j_call: TRBJ2-7; v_call: TRBV5-5; d_call: TRBD2; clone_size: NA; cdr3_aa: CASSLEPRSGGPYEQYF; cdr3_nt: TGTGCCAGCAGCTTGGAACCCAGGAGCGGGGGTCCCTACGAGCAGTACTTC
j_call: TRBJ2-7; v_call: TRBV4-1; d_call: NA; clone_size: NA; cdr3_aa: CASSPDGYYEQYF; cdr3_nt: TGCGCCAGCAGCCCCGACGGGTACTACGAGCAGTACTTC
j_call: TRBJ2-3; v_call: TRBV11-3; d_call: NA; clone_size: NA; cdr3_aa: CASSSSTDTQYF; cdr3_nt: TGTGCCAGCAGTTCGAGCACAGATACGCAGTATTTT
j_call: TRBJ1-1; v_call: TRBV18; d_call: NA; clone_size: NA; cdr3_aa: CASSPLATEAFF; cdr3_nt: TGTGCCAGCTCACCACTGGCCACTGAAGCTTTCTTT
j_call: TRBJ1-2; v_call: TRBV6-6; d_call: NA; clone_size: NA; cdr3_aa: CASSKNYGYTF; cdr3_nt: TGTGCCAGCTCTAAGAACTATGGCTACACCTTC
j_call: TRBJ2-2; v_call: TRBV7-2; d_call: TRBD2; clone_size: medium-sized; cdr3_aa: CASSLSGGDGELFF; cdr3_nt: TGTGCCAGCAGCTTGTCCGGGGGGGACGGGGAGCTGTTTTTT
j_call: TRBJ1-1; v_call: TRBV18; d_call: NA; clone_size: NA; cdr3_aa: CASSPQVNTEAFF; cdr3_nt: TGTGCCAGCTCACCACAAGTGAACACTGAAGCTTTCTTT
j_call: TRBJ1-4; v_call: TRBV25-1; d_call: TRBD1; clone_size: NA; cdr3_aa: CASSADRATNEKLFF; cdr3_nt: TGTGCCAGCAGTGCGGACAGGGCAACTAATGAAAAACTGTTTTTT
j_call: TRBJ1-2; v_call: TRBV5-4; d_call: TRBD1; clone_size: NA; cdr3_aa: CASSPSDRNYGYTF; cdr3_nt: TGTGCCAGCAGCCCCTCGGACAGGAACTATGGCTACACCTTC
j_call: TRBJ2-1; v_call: TRBV6-5; d_call: TRBD1; clone_size: NA; cdr3_aa: CASSYPVGQAGQFF; cdr3_nt: TGTGCCAGCAGTTACCCGGTGGGACAGGCGGGCCAGTTCTTC
j_call: TRBJ2-7; v_call: TRBV19; d_call: TRBD1; clone_size: NA; cdr3_aa: CASRRDSSYEQYF; cdr3_nt: TGTGCCAGTAGGAGGGACAGCAGCTACGAGCAGTACTTC
j_call: TRBJ2-5; v_call: TRBV27; d_call: NA; clone_size: few; cdr3_aa: CASSWAYQETQYF; cdr3_nt: TGTGCCAGCAGTTGGGCGTATCAAGAGACCCAGTACTTC